The clone carrying this TCR beta chain came up once. The record originates from a study of blood T cell repertoires in COVID-19. Study-level background: In each case, the material was cDNA or gDNA derived from T cells, B-cell-depleted T cells, or PBMCs.

This CDR3 is 17 amino acids long. CDR1 and CDR2 (germline): SEHNR, FQNEAQ (reference sequence). V lost 4 bases and J lost 8, with 21 bases in between. The data were produced by immunoSEQ multiplex PCR, yet TCRdb's version contains in-frame clones alone and is incomplete. Here the sample spans roughly 250,000 clones, approximately 83% being singletons. The V and J genes are TRBV7-9 and TRBJ1-6; D is perhaps TRBD1 (5 bases). The source material was PBMCs or T cells enriched from blood (not recorded which). This TCR was sampled from a woman in her 30s who had recovered from COVID-19. The CDR3, as DNA: TGTGCCAGCAGCTACTCCCTCGTGGGGCAAAAGGATTCACCCCTCCACTTT. It yields the protein CASSYSLVGQKDSPLHF.